This T cell receptor (beta chain) was found in a study of shared clonotypes between healthy human individuals. The study's findings and limits: Relative to memory subsets, naive subsets generally showed larger estimated richness.

This CDR3 has 17 amino acids. Germline V lookup: CDR1 GTSNPN, CDR2 SVGIG (reference sequence). Losses at the gene ends were 3 bases for V and 4 bases for J; bases not matched to a gene: 12. Data came from immunoSEQ multiplex PCR; TCRdb stores just in-frame clones and leaves some out. The sample shows roughly 1,600,000 clones, just under 99% of them seen only once. Worth noting for this clone: Its target is not known.

The V and J genes are TRBV30 and TRBJ2-2; the match to TRBD2 covers 9 bases. The sequenced material came from naive CD4+ T cells sorted from blood. The subset denotes: CD45RA+ positively selected. The sequence was obtained from a man aged 25-45 years in good health. CDR3 loop: CAWSLGLARPITGELFF. For the CDR3, the DNA is TGTGCCTGGAGCTTAGGACTAGCGAGACCGATCACCGGGGAGCTGTTTTTT.